Described below is a single TCR beta chain sequence and its context. The target antigen is unknown. The CDR3 has 14 amino acids. Germline V gene data show CDR1 as LGHNA and CDR2 as YNFKEQ. V was cut by 1 base and J by 1 base, with 8 bases left in between. The source of the sample is a study of shared clonotypes between healthy human individuals. General study findings and limits: The represented genetic and exposure-history diversity was limited by the small number of donors.

This table comes from immunoSEQ multiplex PCR, and its TCRdb copy is limited to in-frame clones, with some not included. The table records roughly 650,000 clones, approximately 96% of them present only once. CD45RO-negative, CCR7-positively selected cells formed the naive CD8 fraction, excluding terminally differentiated effector memory CD45RA+ cells. Adults of Caucasian background living in Nashville, Tennessee made up all donors. The sequence was collected from a woman in her thirties in good health. The sample was naive CD8+ T cells sorted from blood. The chain recombines TRBV4-2 with TRBJ2-7; the D is unclear. The CDR3 is CASSQVAGSYEQYF. In DNA, the CDR3 is TGTGCCAGCAGCCAAGTTGCTGGTTCCTACGAGCAGTACTTC.